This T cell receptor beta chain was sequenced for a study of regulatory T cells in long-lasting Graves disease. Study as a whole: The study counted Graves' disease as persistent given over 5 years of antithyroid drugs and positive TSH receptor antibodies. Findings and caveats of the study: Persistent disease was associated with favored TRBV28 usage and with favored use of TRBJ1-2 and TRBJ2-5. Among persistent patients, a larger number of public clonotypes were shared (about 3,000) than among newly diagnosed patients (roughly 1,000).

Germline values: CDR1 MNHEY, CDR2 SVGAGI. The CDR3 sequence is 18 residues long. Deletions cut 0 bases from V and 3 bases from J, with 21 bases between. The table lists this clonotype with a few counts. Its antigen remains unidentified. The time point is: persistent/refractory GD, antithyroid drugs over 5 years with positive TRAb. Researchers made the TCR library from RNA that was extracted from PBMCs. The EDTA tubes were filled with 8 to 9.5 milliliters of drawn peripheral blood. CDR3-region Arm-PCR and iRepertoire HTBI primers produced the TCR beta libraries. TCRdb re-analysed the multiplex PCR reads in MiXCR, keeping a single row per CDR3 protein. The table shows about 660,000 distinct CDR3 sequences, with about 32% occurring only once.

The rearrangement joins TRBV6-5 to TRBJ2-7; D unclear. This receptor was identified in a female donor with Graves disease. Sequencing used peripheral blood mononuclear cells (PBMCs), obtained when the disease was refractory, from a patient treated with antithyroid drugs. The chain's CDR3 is CASSYSPTQGRNSYEQYF. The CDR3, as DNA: TGTGCCAGCAGTTACTCCCCTACGCAAGGGCGTAATAGCTACGAGCAGTACTTC.